This T cell receptor beta chain is drawn from a study of cytomegalovirus exposure and HLA in healthy donors (dated by TCRdb to about 2017). For the study in its entirety: A later analysis indicated that the roughly 130 validation repertoires were generated on the platform also employed for the roughly 650 repertoires of the first cohort. The study aimed to test whether signatures of past pathogen exposure could be identified by cataloging public T cell receptors. Besides the first cohort of 666 subjects, a separate validation cohort made up of roughly 120 different subjects was used. High-throughput TCR immunosequencing, statistical association of individual TCRs with disease status, and machine learning were combined to predict cytomegalovirus infection status. The study at large found these results: According to the authors, the approach could potentially be generalized to other disease states and immunological phenotypes. A later analysis had no HLA typing for the validation cohort, so co-occurrence there was scored across all 120 or so repertoires. A total of 150 to 200 TCR beta chains were listed by the study as associated with cytomegalovirus. Subsequent analysis determined that TCRs grouped into clusters in the first cohort also showed a tendency toward co-occurrence across the 90 to 150 validation repertoires, and about 94% of cluster scores exceeded 0. In vitro tests confirmed that three of the cytomegalovirus-associated TCR beta chains recognize cytomegalovirus antigens. While some public TCRs were present in many individuals, most TCR sequences turned up only very rarely across donors. The classifier was reported to diagnose cytomegalovirus status with high specificity and sensitivity in both the original cohort and the validation cohort.

For this clone: This clone's antigen is unknown. Base qualities are not recorded, but no much larger clone differs from it by a single base.

The donors belonged to the validation cohort of around 130 subjects, which was separate from the 666-subject first cohort. The method behind the library was the immunoSEQ multiplex PCR assay. As for how the authors treated the data: A statistical classification framework was developed to diagnose cytomegalovirus status using the catalog of TCR beta chain sequences. This is the immuneACCESS table as TCRdb keeps it, with only in-frame sequences that have V and J called. A part of the clones is gone; compared with another copy, unresolved V genes explain less than half, and the rest is unexplained. The V and J calls and clone size come from that table; D and trimming were worked out from the DNA. The sample table holds more than 100,000 clones, of which around nine tenths were seen once. The ten top clones hold roughly 1.4% of the sample. From the cysteine up to the phenylalanine, the CDR3 has a length of 14 residues. Of the read, only the CDR3 DNA is kept; its 42 bases are in frame from base 1. The germline V gene gives CDR1 as SGHRS and CDR2 as YFSETQ. At the junction V is shortened by 4 bases and J by 10 bases, with 17 bases in between.

The material sequenced was PBMCs. The receptor comes from a man aged 25 to 40 in good health and CMV-seronegative. Recombination connected TRBV5-1 to TRBJ1-4, with the D gene uncertain. The bases are TGCGCCAGCAGCCTGTCATCTGACAAAGGAAAACTGTTTTTT. Translated, this is CASSLSSDKGKLFF.